This T cell receptor beta chain is from a study of beta chain features in type 1 diabetes. About the study: Patients looked much like healthy donors when it came to age, gender and cell yields.

There are a few counts of this clone. Its antigen is undetermined. The germline CDR1 and CDR2 sequences are MGHRA and YSYEKL. The CDR3 runs to 17 residues. Trimming shortened V by 3 bases and J by 3 bases, and 21 bases separated the two germline ends. Expressed TCRB transcripts got sequenced, as all isolated RNA was reverse transcribed. Sequenced by immunoSEQ multiplex PCR; TCRdb stores in-frame clones only, minus some. The sample lists nearly 350,000 clones; approximately 8% were seen once. The study's findings and limits: In comparison with healthy donors, patients had naive, central memory and Treg TCRB repertoires that appeared more similar.

Researchers reported sorting CD4+ naive, central memory, regulatory and stem cell-like memory cells via CD45RO/CCR7/CD25/CD127/CD95/CD27. Sorted cells reached over 95% purity in every population. The rearrangement uses TRBV4-1 and TRBJ2-7; D remains ambiguous. The receptor was isolated from a young woman in good health. Sequenced sample: central memory CD4+ T cells from blood. The CDR3 is CASSHLTMIRAFYEQYF. The CDR3 coding sequence is TGCGCCAGCAGCCACCTCACGATGATTCGGGCGTTCTACGAGCAGTACTTC.